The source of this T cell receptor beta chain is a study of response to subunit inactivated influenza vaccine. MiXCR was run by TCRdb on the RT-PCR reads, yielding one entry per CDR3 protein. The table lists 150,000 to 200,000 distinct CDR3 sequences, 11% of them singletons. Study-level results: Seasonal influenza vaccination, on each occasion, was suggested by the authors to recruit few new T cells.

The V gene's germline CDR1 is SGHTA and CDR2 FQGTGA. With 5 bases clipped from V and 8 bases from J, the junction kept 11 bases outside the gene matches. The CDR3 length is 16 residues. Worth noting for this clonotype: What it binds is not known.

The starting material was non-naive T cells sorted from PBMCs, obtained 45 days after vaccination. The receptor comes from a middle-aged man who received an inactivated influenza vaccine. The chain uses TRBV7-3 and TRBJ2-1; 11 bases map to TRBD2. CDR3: CASSLSWTSGFYEQFF. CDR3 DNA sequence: TGTGCCAGCAGCCTATCCTGGACTAGCGGGTTCTATGAGCAGTTCTTC.